The rows below give T cell receptor beta chains drawn from one sample of a study of T cell repertoires in cytomegalovirus infection. In TCRdb, the reads were re-called with MiXCR into one record per CDR3 protein. The sample holds around 180,000 distinct CDR3 sequences, approximately 28% seen once. The sample was PBMCs. These receptors were collected from a human donor in good health (CMV status not recorded). Some clones in this sample may be carry-over from other donors' samples. Both conserved end residues are part of each CDR3. Each record gives: J gene, D gene, V gene, clone size, CDR3 protein, CDR3 DNA. D genes are given only for firm matches. The size field is filled for only some rows; it gives once, few, many or a size class.

TRBJ1-2	NA	TRBV25-1	NA	CASSEPGGSSYGYTF	TGTGCCAGCAGTGAGCCAGGTGGGAGCAGCTATGGCTACACCTTC
TRBJ2-2	NA	TRBV7-7	NA	CASSLTDGGELFF	TGTGCTAGCAGCTTAACGGACGGCGGGGAGCTGTTTTTT
TRBJ2-7	NA	TRBV20-1	NA	CSAGGRLSYEQYF	TGCAGTGCCGGAGGGCGGCTCTCCTACGAGCAGTACTTC
TRBJ1-1	TRBD1	TRBV12-3/TRBV12-4	NA	CASNDRGPDTEAFF	TGTGCCAGCAACGACAGGGGGCCGGACACTGAAGCTTTCTTT
TRBJ1-1	NA	TRBV5-1	NA	CASSSLNGEGTEAFF	TGCGCCAGCAGCTCCCTCAACGGGGAGGGGACTGAAGCTTTCTTT
TRBJ2-5	NA	TRBV12-3/TRBV12-4	few	CASRGLVGETQYF	TGTGCCAGCCGAGGGCTAGTGGGAGAGACCCAGTACTTC
TRBJ1-5	NA	TRBV2	NA	CASSEGTPMGPQHF	TGTGCCAGCAGTGAAGGGACTCCGATGGGGCCCCAGCATTTT
TRBJ2-6	NA	TRBV12-3/TRBV12-4	many	CASSFGQGANVLTF	TGTGCCAGCAGTTTCGGACAGGGGGCCAACGTCCTGACTTTC
TRBJ2-2	NA	TRBV29-1	NA	CSVEQGQNTGELFF	TGCAGCGTCGAACAGGGTCAAAACACCGGGGAGCTGTTTTTT
TRBJ1-1	NA	TRBV2	NA	CAGRDTVNTEAFF	TGTGCCGGCCGGGACACTGTGAACACTGAAGCTTTCTTT
TRBJ1-5	TRBD1	TRBV19	NA	CASSINYETGLPNQPQHF	TGTGCCAGTAGTATAAATTATGAGACAGGGCTACCCAATCAGCCCCAGCATTTT
TRBJ1-2	NA	TRBV20-1	many	CSARKTGNYGYTF	TGCAGTGCTAGAAAAACAGGGAACTATGGCTACACCTTC
TRBJ2-4	NA	TRBV4-1	few	CASSPGGGVGNIQYF	TGCGCCAGCAGCCCCGGCGGCGGGGTTGGAAACATTCAGTACTTC
TRBJ2-3	NA	TRBV7-2	few	CASSRPSVSSTDTQYF	TGTGCCAGCAGCCGCCCAAGCGTATCTAGCACAGATACGCAGTATTTT
TRBJ2-7	NA	TRBV6-2/TRBV6-3	NA	CASYTGPYEQYF	TGTGCCTCGTACACCGGCCCCTACGAGCAGTACTTC
TRBJ2-2	TRBD2	TRBV7-8	few	CASTPRGLAGGPNTGELFF	TGTGCCAGCACCCCTAGGGGACTAGCGGGGGGGCCCAACACCGGGGAGCTGTTTTTT
TRBJ1-1	NA	TRBV11-1	NA	CASSPPLNTEAFF	TGTGCCAGCAGCCCCCCCCTGAACACTGAAGCTTTCTTT
TRBJ1-1	NA	TRBV3-1	few	CASSPSGTSMNTEAFF	TGTGCCAGCAGCCCGAGTGGGACTTCTATGAACACTGAAGCTTTCTTT
TRBJ2-1	TRBD1	TRBV25-1	few	CASSELWTGNNEQFF	TGTGCCAGCAGTGAATTGTGGACAGGTAACAATGAGCAGTTCTTC
TRBJ2-3	TRBD1	TRBV6-5	few	CASGRQGSTDTQYF	TGTGCCAGCGGGCGACAGGGTTCCACAGATACGCAGTATTTT
TRBJ2-3	NA	TRBV10-3	few	CAISEHSSTDTQYF	TGTGCCATCAGTGAGCACTCCAGCACAGATACGCAGTATTTT
TRBJ1-1	TRBD1	TRBV19	few	CASTRGINTEAFF	TGTGCCAGTACCAGGGGGATAAACACTGAAGCTTTCTTT
TRBJ2-1	TRBD2	TRBV5-1	NA	CASSLTGLALNNEQFF	TGCGCCAGCAGCTTGACTGGACTAGCTCTTAACAATGAGCAGTTCTTC
TRBJ2-5	NA	TRBV13	NA	CASSLERGRQETQYF	TGTGCCAGCAGCTTAGAACGGGGGAGACAAGAGACCCAGTACTTC
TRBJ1-6	TRBD1	TRBV7-2	NA	CASSSRTGDNSPLHF	TGTGCCAGCAGCTCTCGGACAGGGGATAATTCACCCCTCCACTTT
TRBJ1-1	NA	TRBV23-1	many	CASSQSPARYTEAFF	TGCGCCAGCAGTCAATCTCCAGCCAGATACACTGAAGCTTTCTTT
TRBJ2-2	NA	TRBV4-1	many	CASSQEEGQRGGELFF	TGCGCCAGCAGCCAAGAAGAGGGGCAGCGTGGCGGGGAGCTGTTTTTT
TRBJ2-7	TRBD1	TRBV10-3	NA	CAITQGQQSAEQYF	TGTGCCATTACTCAGGGACAGCAAAGTGCGGAGCAGTACTTC
TRBJ1-1	NA	TRBV5-4	NA	CASSFGPEDPVNTEAFF	TGTGCCAGCAGTTTTGGCCCGGAGGACCCGGTGAACACTGAAGCTTTCTTT
TRBJ2-2	TRBD1	TRBV19	NA	CATRDRGETGELFF	TGTGCCACCCGGGACAGGGGAGAAACCGGGGAGCTGTTTTTT
TRBJ2-3	NA	TRBV5-4	few	CASSLVRTGRGDTQYF	TGTGCCAGCAGCTTGGTCCGGACAGGGAGGGGAGATACGCAGTATTTT
TRBJ2-1	TRBD2	TRBV11-2	few	CASSFQRGVYNEQFF	TGTGCCAGCAGCTTCCAGCGGGGGGTCTACAATGAGCAGTTCTTC
TRBJ2-3	TRBD2	TRBV7-3	few	CASQTSGGESTQYF	TGTGCCAGCCAAACTAGCGGGGGGGAGAGTACGCAGTATTTT
TRBJ2-3	TRBD1	TRBV5-8	few	CASSLETGRTDTQYF	TGTGCCAGCAGCCTAGAGACAGGGAGAACAGATACGCAGTATTTT
TRBJ1-1	TRBD1	TRBV20-1	NA	CSAIPQGAAFF	TGCAGTGCTATACCCCAGGGGGCTGCTTTCTTT
TRBJ2-1	TRBD2	TRBV20-1	few	CSASRPSGELFNEQFF	TGCAGTGCTAGTCGTCCTAGCGGGGAGCTTTTTAATGAGCAGTTCTTC
TRBJ1-5	NA	TRBV20-1	few	CSAPDKALGPQHF	TGCAGTGCTCCCGACAAGGCCCTAGGGCCCCAGCATTTT
TRBJ2-1	NA	TRBV2	NA	CASSFGSNEQFF	TGTGCCAGCAGTTTCGGTTCCAATGAGCAGTTCTTC
TRBJ2-3	TRBD2	TRBV7-8	many	CASSSSGEGTDTQYF	TGTGCCAGCAGCTCCAGCGGGGAAGGAACAGATACGCAGTATTTT
TRBJ1-5	NA	TRBV3-1	NA	CASSHGRQNQPQHF	TGTGCCAGCAGCCACGGACGGCAGAATCAGCCCCAGCATTTT
TRBJ1-6	NA	TRBV2	NA	CASGGNRGQTPLHF	TGTGCCAGCGGGGGAAACCGTGGACAGACACCCCTCCACTTT